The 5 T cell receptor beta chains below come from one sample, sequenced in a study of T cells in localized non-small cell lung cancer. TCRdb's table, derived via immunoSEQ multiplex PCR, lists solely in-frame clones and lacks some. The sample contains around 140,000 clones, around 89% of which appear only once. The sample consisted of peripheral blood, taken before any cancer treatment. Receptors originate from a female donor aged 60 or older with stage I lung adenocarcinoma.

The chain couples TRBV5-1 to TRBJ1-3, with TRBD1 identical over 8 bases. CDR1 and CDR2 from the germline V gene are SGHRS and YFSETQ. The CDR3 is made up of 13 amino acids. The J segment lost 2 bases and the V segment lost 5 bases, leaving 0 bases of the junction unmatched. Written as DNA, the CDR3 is TGCGCCAGCAGGACAGGGGCTGGAAACACCATATATTTT. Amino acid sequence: CASRTGAGNTIYF.

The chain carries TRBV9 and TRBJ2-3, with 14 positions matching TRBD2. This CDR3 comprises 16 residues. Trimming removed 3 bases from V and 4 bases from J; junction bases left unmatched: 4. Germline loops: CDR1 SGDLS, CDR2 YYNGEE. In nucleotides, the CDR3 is TGTGCCAGCAGCGGACCGGGACTAGCGGGAGCAGATACGCAGTATTTT. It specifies CASSGPGLAGADTQYF.

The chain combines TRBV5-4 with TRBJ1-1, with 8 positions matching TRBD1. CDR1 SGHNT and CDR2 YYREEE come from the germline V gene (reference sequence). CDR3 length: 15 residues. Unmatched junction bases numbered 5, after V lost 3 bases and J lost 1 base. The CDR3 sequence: CASSSSTGENTEAFF. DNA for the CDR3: TGTGCCAGCAGCTCCTCGACAGGGGAGAACACTGAAGCTTTCTTT.

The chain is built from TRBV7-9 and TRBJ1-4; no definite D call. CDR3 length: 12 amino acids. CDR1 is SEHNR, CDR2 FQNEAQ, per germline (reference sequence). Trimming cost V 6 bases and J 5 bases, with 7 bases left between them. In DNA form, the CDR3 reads TGTGCCAGCAGGTCCATAAATGAAAAACTGTTTTTT. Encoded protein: CASRSINEKLFF. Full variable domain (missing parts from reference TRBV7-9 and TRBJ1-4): DTGVSQNPRHKITKRGQNVTFRCDPISEHNRLYWYRQTLGQGPEFLTYFQNEAQLEKSRLLSDRFSAERPKGSFSTLEIQRTEQGDSAMYLCASRSINEKLFFGSGTQLSVL.

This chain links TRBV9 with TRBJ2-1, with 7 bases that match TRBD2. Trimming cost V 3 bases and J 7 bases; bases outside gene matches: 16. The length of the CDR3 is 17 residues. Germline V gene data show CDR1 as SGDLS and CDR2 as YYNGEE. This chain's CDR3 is CASSARGEAMGGNEQFF. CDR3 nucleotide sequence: TGTGCCAGCAGCGCCCGCGGGGAAGCGATGGGGGGGAATGAGCAGTTCTTC. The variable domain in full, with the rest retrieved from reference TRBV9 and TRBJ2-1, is DSGVTQTPKHLITATGQRVTLRCSPRSGDLSVYWYQQSLDQGLQFLIQYYNGEERAKGNILERFSAQQFPDLHSELNLSSLELGDSALYFCASSARGEAMGGNEQFFGPGTRLTVL.